The rows below give T cell receptor beta chains drawn from one sample of a study of CD8 T cells in ankylosing spondylitis. Each CDR3 protein is one row after TCRdb ran MiXCR on the 5' RACE reads. The repertoire includes around 890,000 distinct CDR3 sequences, 12% of them detected once, and 0.51% sits in the top ten. The sample taken for sequencing was blood, either unsorted or a sorted T cell fraction (not recorded which). All receptors come from a male donor with ankylosing spondylitis. Each CDR3 is given with its conserved first and last residue. A D gene is named only where the DNA matches it firmly. Only some rows state a clone size, as once, few, many or a class for expanded clones.

NA | TRBD2 | TRBJ2-7 | TRBV27 | TGTGCCAGCAGTCACCGACTAGCGGGACCCTACGAGCAGTACTTC | CASSHRLAGPYEQYF
few | NA | TRBJ1-2 | TRBV28 | TGTGCCAGCAGTTTCCCGACAGTTTCTCGCGACGGCTACACCTTC | CASSFPTVSRDGYTF
few | NA | TRBJ2-7 | TRBV5-1 | TGCGCCAGCAGCTTTAGGCCCGGCGCCGACTACGAGCAGTACTTC | CASSFRPGADYEQYF
few | TRBD2 | TRBJ2-1 | TRBV12-3/TRBV12-4 | TGTGCCAGCAGTCCGGGACTAGCGGGAAAGAAGGGAGGATCCTACAATGAGCAGTTCTTC | CASSPGLAGKKGGSYNEQFF
many | TRBD1 | TRBJ2-2 | TRBV20-1 | TGCAGTGCTATTTCCCCGGGACAGGGGGCCGGCGGGGAGCTGTTTTTT | CSAISPGQGAGGELFF
NA | NA | TRBJ2-2 | TRBV5-6 | TGTGCCAGCAGCACTGGTCGACAGGCGAACACCGGGGAGCTGTTTTTT | CASSTGRQANTGELFF
NA | TRBD1 | TRBJ1-4 | TRBV18 | TGTGCCAGCTCACCACCGACAGGGGTGTTTGAAAAACTGTTTTTT | CASSPPTGVFEKLFF
many | TRBD2 | TRBJ2-3 | TRBV28 | TGTGCCAGCAGTCCGCGGACTAGCGGACGCACAGATACGCAGTATTTT | CASSPRTSGRTDTQYF
many | NA | TRBJ2-1 | TRBV5-1 | TGCGCCAGCAGCGATCTCTTCCACCCCTACAATGAGCAGTTCTTC | CASSDLFHPYNEQFF
few | TRBD2 | TRBJ2-2 | TRBV29-1 | TGCAGCGTTGGTGCGGGGGTCGATACCGGGGAGCTGTTTTTT | CSVGAGVDTGELFF
few | TRBD2 | TRBJ2-3 | TRBV27 | TGTGCCAGCAGAGGGACTAGCGGATACACAGATACGCAGTATTTT | CASRGTSGYTDTQYF
few | TRBD1 | TRBJ2-5 | TRBV24-1 | TGTGCCACCAGTGAACCGGACAGGGAGGCCCAGTACTTC | CATSEPDREAQYF
few | NA | TRBJ2-6 | TRBV7-2 | TGTGCCAGCAGCGCTATACGGACCTCTGGGGCCAACGTCCTGACTTTC | CASSAIRTSGANVLTF
NA | TRBD1 | TRBJ2-5 | TRBV9 | TGTGCCAGCAGCGTAGGCCAGACAGGGGCAATGGAGACCCAGTACTTC | CASSVGQTGAMETQYF
NA | NA | TRBJ2-7 | TRBV6-2/TRBV6-3 | TGTGCCAGCAGTCGGGACGGACACTCCTACGAGCAGTACTTC | CASSRDGHSYEQYF
few | NA | TRBJ2-7 | TRBV20-1 | TGCAGTGCTAGAGCGGTACTCCCCGAGCAGTACTTC | CSARAVLPEQYF
few | NA | TRBJ2-1 | TRBV5-6 | TGTGCCAGCAGCACATCTAGGGGTTCGGCGAATGAGCAGTTCTTC | CASSTSRGSANEQFF
NA | NA | TRBJ1-5 | TRBV9 | TGTGCCAGCGGTCGGGACCACGGTCCCCAGCATTTT | CASGRDHGPQHF
NA | NA | TRBJ1-1 | TRBV20-1 | TGCAGTTCTTCGTGGGGGGGTACTGAAGCTTTCTTT | CSSSWGGTEAFF
NA | NA | TRBJ2-7 | TRBV5-6 | TGTGCCAGCAGCTTACTTCAGCTCGAGCAGTACTTC | CASSLLQLEQYF
few | NA | TRBJ1-1 | TRBV7-2 | TGTGCCAGCAGCTTTTCCGGTTCGAGTGGGGACACTGAAGCTTTCTTT | CASSFSGSSGDTEAFF
few | TRBD1 | TRBJ1-5 | TRBV7-2 | TGTGCCAGCAGCTTAGGACAGGGGGCGCTGACCCAGCATTTT | CASSLGQGALTQHF
NA | TRBD1 | TRBJ2-7 | TRBV20-1 | TGCAGTGCTAGTCCCTCCCGGGACAGGGTGCGCTACGAGCAGTACTTC | CSASPSRDRVRYEQYF
few | NA | TRBJ2-7 | TRBV28 | TGTGCCACCGTTAGCCTCCAGAGGTCCTACGAGCAGTACTTC | CATVSLQRSYEQYF
few | TRBD1 | TRBJ2-7 | TRBV4-1 | TGCGCCAGCAGCCAAGAAACAGGGGTCTTAGTCTACGAGCAGTACTTC | CASSQETGVLVYEQYF
NA | NA | TRBJ2-5 | TRBV4-2 | TGTGCCAGCAGCCAAAACAGGATCCAAGAGACCCAGTACTTC | CASSQNRIQETQYF
few | NA | TRBJ2-5 | TRBV20-1 | TGCAGTGCCTCTGCGCAGGGCCCCCTGGAGACCCAGTACTTC | CSASAQGPLETQYF
NA | NA | TRBJ2-7 | TRBV11-3 | TGTGCCAGCAGCCAAACCGGGAACCACTACGAGCAGTACTTC | CASSQTGNHYEQYF
NA | TRBD1 | TRBJ1-6 | TRBV20-1 | TGCAGTGCTGCTCCCGGGACAGGGGGCGGTTCACCCCTCCACTTT | CSAAPGTGGGSPLHF
few | NA | TRBJ2-5 | TRBV20-1 | TGCAGTGCTAGAGACCAACGGGGAACGGAGACCCAGTACTTC | CSARDQRGTETQYF
NA | NA | TRBJ1-2 | TRBV4-3 | TGCGCCAGCAGCCAAGATCGGATCAGGGAGGATGGCTACACCTTC | CASSQDRIREDGYTF
NA | NA | TRBJ2-7 | TRBV20-1 | TGCAGTGCTAGAGATCCACCTCCCGGGGCTAACGAGCAGTACTTC | CSARDPPPGANEQYF
NA | NA | TRBJ2-7 | TRBV29-1 | TGCAGCGTTCGTTCCCCGGGTGGTGAGCAGTACTTC | CSVRSPGGEQYF
NA | TRBD2 | TRBJ2-1 | TRBV18 | TGTGCCAGCTCACCACCCTCTAGCGGGAGGTTCAGTGAGCAGTTCTTC | CASSPPSSGRFSEQFF
many | NA | TRBJ2-1 | TRBV7-2 | TGTGCCAGCAGTAAGCCGGGACAAGAGCAGTTCTTC | CASSKPGQEQFF
few | TRBD1 | TRBJ1-6 | TRBV6-5 | TGTGCCAGCAGTTACCAACAGGGGTATAATTCACCCCTCCACTTT | CASSYQQGYNSPLHF
few | TRBD2 | TRBJ2-1 | TRBV4-2 | TGTGCCAGCAGCCAAGATACTAGCGGGAACTACAATGAGCAGTTCTTC | CASSQDTSGNYNEQFF
NA | NA | TRBJ1-2 | TRBV20-1 | TGCAGTGCTAGAGTACCGGCCTCGAATGGCTACACCTTC | CSARVPASNGYTF
NA | NA | TRBJ1-6 | TRBV4-3 | TGCGCCAGCAGCCAAGATTTCGGCTTATTGGACCCGAATTCACCCCTCCACTTT | CASSQDFGLLDPNSPLHF